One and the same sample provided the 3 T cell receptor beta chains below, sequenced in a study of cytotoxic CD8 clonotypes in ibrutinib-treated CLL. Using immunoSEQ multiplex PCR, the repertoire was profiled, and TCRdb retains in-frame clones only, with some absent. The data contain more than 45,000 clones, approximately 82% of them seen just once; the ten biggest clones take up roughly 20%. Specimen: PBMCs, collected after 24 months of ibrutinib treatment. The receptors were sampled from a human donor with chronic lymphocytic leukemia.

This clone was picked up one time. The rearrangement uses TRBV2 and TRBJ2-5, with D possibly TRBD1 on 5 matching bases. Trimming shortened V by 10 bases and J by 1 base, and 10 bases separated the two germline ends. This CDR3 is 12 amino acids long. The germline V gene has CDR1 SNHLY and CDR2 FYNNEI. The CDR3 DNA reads TGTGCCACCAGACAGATCCAAGAGACCCAGTACTTC. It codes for CATRQIQETQYF. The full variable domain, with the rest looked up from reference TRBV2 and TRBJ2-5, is EPEVTQTPSHQVTQMGQEVILRCVPISNHLYFYWYRQILGQKVEFLVSFYNNEISEKSEIFDDQFSVERPDGSNFTLKIRSTKLEDSAMYFCATRQIQETQYFGPGTRLLVL.

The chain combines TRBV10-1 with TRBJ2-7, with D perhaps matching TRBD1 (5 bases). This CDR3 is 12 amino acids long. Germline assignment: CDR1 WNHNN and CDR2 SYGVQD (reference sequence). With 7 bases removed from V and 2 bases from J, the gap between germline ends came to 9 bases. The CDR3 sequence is CASTLDTYEQYF. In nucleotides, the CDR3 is TGCGCCAGCACCTTGGACACCTACGAGCAGTACTTC.

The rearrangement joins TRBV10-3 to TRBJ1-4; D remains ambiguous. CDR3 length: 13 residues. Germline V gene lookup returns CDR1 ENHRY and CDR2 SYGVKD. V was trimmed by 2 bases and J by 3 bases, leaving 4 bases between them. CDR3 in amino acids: CAISEGSNEKLFF. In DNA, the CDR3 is TGTGCCATCAGTGAGGGCTCTAATGAAAAACTGTTTTTT.